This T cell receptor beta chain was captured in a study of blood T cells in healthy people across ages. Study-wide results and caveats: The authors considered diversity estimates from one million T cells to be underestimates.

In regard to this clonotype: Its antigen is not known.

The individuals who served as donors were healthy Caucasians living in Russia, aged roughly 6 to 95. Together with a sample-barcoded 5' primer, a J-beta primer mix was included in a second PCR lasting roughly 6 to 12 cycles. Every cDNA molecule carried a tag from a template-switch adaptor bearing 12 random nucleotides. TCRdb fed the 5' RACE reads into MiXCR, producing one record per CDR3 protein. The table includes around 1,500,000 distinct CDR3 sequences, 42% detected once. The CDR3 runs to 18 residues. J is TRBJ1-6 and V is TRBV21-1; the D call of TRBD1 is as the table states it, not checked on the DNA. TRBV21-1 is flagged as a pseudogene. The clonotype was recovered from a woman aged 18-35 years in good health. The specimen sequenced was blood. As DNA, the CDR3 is TGTGCCAGCAGCAAAGCGCCTGCCATGGCCAGGGATAATTCACCCCTCCACTTT. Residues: CASSKAPAMARDNSPLHF.